The 12 T cell receptor beta chains in this list originate from one sample, sequenced in a study of blood T cell repertoires in COVID-19. TCRdb's table, derived via immunoSEQ multiplex PCR, lists solely in-frame clones and lacks some. There are about 300,000 clones in the sample; approximately 89% occur only once, and 5.5% to 7% lies in the top ten. Material: peripheral blood. These receptor sequences come from a woman aged 25 to 39 who had recovered from COVID-19.

The CDR3 nucleotides are TGCGCCAGCAGCCAAGATCGGACTACCGGAAACACCATATATTTT. It is translated as CASSQDRTTGNTIYF. This chain joins TRBV4-1 and TRBJ1-3; D uncertain. CDR3 size: 15 residues. The germline V and J ends were trimmed by 0 bases and 4 bases, with 10 bases remaining between them. CDR1 and CDR2 from the germline V gene are MGHRA and YSYEKL.

This clone has only one observation. This sequence joins TRBV7-2 and TRBJ1-4; D gene uncertain. CDR1 and CDR2 from the germline V gene are SGHTA and FQGNSA. The germline V and J ends were trimmed by 7 bases and 6 bases, with 21 bases remaining between them. This CDR3 contains 16 residues. The CDR3 bases are TGTGCCAGCACCCCTCAGCCTAATCGGGTTCATGAAAAACTGTTTTTT. It codes for CASTPQPNRVHEKLFF.

V is TRBV3-1 (or the pseudogene TRBV3-2) and J is TRBJ2-6, with TRBD1 matching over 7 bases. Germline V gene sequence: CDR1 LGHDT, CDR2 YNNKEL (reference sequence). The CDR3 totals 20 residues. The ends lost 0 bases at V and 1 base at J; junction bases unmatched: 12. The CDR3 DNA is TGTGCCAGCAGCCAAGATGGGACAGCCGAGGGGGTATCTGGGGCCAACGTCCTGACTTTC. Protein: CASSQDGTAEGVSGANVLTF.

The V call is TRBV2, the J call TRBJ1-2; weak D call: TRBD1 (5 bases). The V gene's germline CDR1 is SNHLY and CDR2 FYNNEI. CDR3 length equals 16 residues. V was trimmed by 7 bases and J by 7 bases, leaving 25 bases between them. The CDR3 bases are TGTGCCAGCACACCCGGCGGGGCTCCGGGGCTCGCTGGCTACACCTTC. It translates to CASTPGGAPGLAGYTF.

CDR3 DNA sequence: TGTGCCAGCAGCTCGGACAGCAGCAATCAGCCCCAGCATTTT. It specifies CASSSDSSNQPQHF. The V and J genes are TRBV6-2 or TRBV6-3 and TRBJ1-5; perhaps TRBD1 as D (6 bases). The CDR3 runs 14 residues. V was clipped by 6 bases and J by 1 base, with 10 bases between them. In germline, CDR1 is MNHEY, CDR2 SVGEGT.

V gene TRBV5-4 combines with J gene TRBJ1-1; tentative D call: TRBD1 (6 bases). The V gene lost 4 bases and the J gene lost 7 bases, with 14 bases spanning the gap. Germline V lookup: CDR1 SGHNT, CDR2 YYREEE (reference sequence). The CDR3 contains 13 residues. CDR3 in DNA: TGTGCCAGCAGCGAGACGACAGGAGATGAAGCTTTCTTT. This codes for CASSETTGDEAFF.

Here the CDR3 DNA reads TGTGCCAGCAGCCTAAAGAACACTGAAGCTTTCTTT. This encodes CASSLKNTEAFF. The chain links TRBV13 to TRBJ1-1; D uncertain. The CDR3 is 12 residues long. The V end was cut by 5 bases, the J end by 1 base, with 5 bases between. Germline CDR1 reads PRHDT; CDR2 reads FYEKMQ (reference sequence).

This chain joins TRBV28 and TRBJ1-2, with D perhaps TRBD1 (6 bases). Trimming pared 8 bases from V and 6 bases from J, leaving 16 bases between. The length of the CDR3 is 13 residues. The germline V gene encodes CDR1 MDHEN and CDR2 SYDVKM. The CDR3 is CASLNQGIDGYTF. The DNA of the CDR3 is TGTGCCAGCCTTAATCAGGGGATCGATGGCTACACCTTC.

The chain links TRBV4-1 to TRBJ2-7; 7 bases map to TRBD1. Germline CDR1 reads MGHRA; CDR2 reads YSYEKL. V was pared by 4 bases and J by 2 bases, with 11 bases of the junction left unmatched. The CDR3 has 16 residues. The CDR3 DNA follows: TGCGCCAGCAGCCTCGCGATCTCCGGGACAGCCTACGAGCAGTACTTC. Protein: CASSLAISGTAYEQYF.

The V call is TRBV11-3, the J call TRBJ2-3, with 14 bases identical to TRBD2. The CDR3 is 18 residues long. Germline loops: CDR1 SGHNT, CDR2 YENEEA. With V trimmed by 4 bases and J by 1 base, 7 bases remained unmatched. CDR3 bases: TGTGCCAGCAGCTCCGGGACTAGCGGGGGCCGCCGCACAGATACGCAGTATTTT. Amino acid sequence: CASSSGTSGGRRTDTQYF.

The chain combines TRBV5-1 with TRBJ1-5; 7 bases are a match to TRBD1. The CDR3 consists of 14 residues. The trim removed 4 bases at V and 4 bases at J, leaving 5 bases unmatched. Germline CDR1 is SGHRS and CDR2 is YFSETQ. CDR3 sequence reads: CASSATGVNQPQHF. CDR3 in DNA: TGCGCCAGCAGCGCTACAGGGGTAAATCAGCCCCAGCATTTT. Full variable domain (rest looked up from reference TRBV5-1 and TRBJ1-5): KAGVTQTPRYLIKTRGQQVTLSCSPISGHRSVSWYQQTPGQGLQFLFEYFSETQRNKGNFPGRFSGRQFSNSRSEMNVSTLELGDSALYLCASSATGVNQPQHFGDGTRLSIL.

The chain recombines TRBV2 with TRBJ2-5, with 13 bases identical to TRBD2. This CDR3 has 17 amino acids. CDR1 and CDR2 from the germline V gene are SNHLY and FYNNEI. With 2 bases clipped from V and 4 bases from J, the junction kept 7 bases outside the gene matches. The CDR3 DNA reads TGTGCCAGCAGTGAAAGGACTAGCGGGAGCATTAGAGAGACCCAGTACTTC. This translates into CASSERTSGSIRETQYF.